This T cell receptor beta chain came from a study of CD8+CD57+ T cells in acquired aplastic anemia. The ends were cut back, 2 bases at V and 1 base at J, with 9 bases in the middle. This CDR3 is 15 amino acids long. Germline CDR1 reads DFQATT; CDR2 reads SNEGSKA (reference sequence). This clonotype was seen at least ten times. The antigen remains undetermined. Regarding the study as a whole: Researchers report that around 30 CD8+ CDR3 sequences appeared in both patients and controls.

TCR beta VDJ and CDR3 were profiled, and genomic DNA was the template. TCRdb called the reads again in MiXCR, with one record for every CDR3 protein. The profile covers about 130,000 distinct CDR3 sequences, with around 48% appearing a single time and 2% to 3% taken by the ten largest. The sequenced sample was sorted CD4+, CD8+, or CD8+CD57+ T cells (not recorded which) from PBMCs. The receptor comes from a human donor in good health, serving as a control. J is TRBJ2-6 and V is TRBV20-1; weak D call: TRBD2 (6 bases). The DNA of the CDR3 is TGCAGTGCTAGAACTGGGACTTCTGGGGCCAACGTCCTGACTTTC. Translated, it gives CSARTGTSGANVLTF.